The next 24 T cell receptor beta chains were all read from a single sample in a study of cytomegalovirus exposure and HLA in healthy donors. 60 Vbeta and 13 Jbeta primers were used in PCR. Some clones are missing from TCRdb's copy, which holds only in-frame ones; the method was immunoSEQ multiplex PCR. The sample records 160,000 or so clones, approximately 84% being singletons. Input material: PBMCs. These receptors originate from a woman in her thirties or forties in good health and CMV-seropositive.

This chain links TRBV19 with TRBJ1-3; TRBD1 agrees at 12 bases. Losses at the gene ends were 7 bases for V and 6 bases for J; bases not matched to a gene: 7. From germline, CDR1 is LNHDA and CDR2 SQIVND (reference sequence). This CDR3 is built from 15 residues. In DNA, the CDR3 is TGTGCCAGTACCCGGGACAGGGGGCTGTTAAACACCATATATTTT. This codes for CASTRDRGLLNTIYF.

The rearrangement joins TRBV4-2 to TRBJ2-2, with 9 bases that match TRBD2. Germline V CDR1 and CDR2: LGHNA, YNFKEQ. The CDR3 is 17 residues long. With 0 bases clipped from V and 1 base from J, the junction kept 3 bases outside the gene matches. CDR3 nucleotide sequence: TGTGCCAGCAGCCAAGAGCGGGGGGGGGAGAACACCGGGGAGCTGTTTTTT. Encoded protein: CASSQERGGENTGELFF.

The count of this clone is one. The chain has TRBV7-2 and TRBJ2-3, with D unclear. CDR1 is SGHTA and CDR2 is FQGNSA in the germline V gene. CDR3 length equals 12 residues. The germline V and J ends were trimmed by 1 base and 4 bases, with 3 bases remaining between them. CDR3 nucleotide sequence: TGTGCCAGCAGCTTAGAGCCAGATACGCAGTATTTT. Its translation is CASSLEPDTQYF. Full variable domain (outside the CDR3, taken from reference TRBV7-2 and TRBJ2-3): GAGVSQSPSNKVTEKGKDVELRCDPISGHTALYWYRQSLGQGLEFLIYFQGNSAPDKSGLPSDRFSAERTGGSVSTLTIQRTQQEDSAVYLCASSLEPDTQYFGPGTRLTVL.

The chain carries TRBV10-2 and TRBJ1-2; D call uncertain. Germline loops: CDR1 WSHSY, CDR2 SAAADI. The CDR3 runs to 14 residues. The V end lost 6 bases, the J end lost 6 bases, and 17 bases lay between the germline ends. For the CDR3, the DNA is TGCGCCAGCAGCCCCACCCTCCGGAGTGATGGCTACACCTTC. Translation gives CASSPTLRSDGYTF.

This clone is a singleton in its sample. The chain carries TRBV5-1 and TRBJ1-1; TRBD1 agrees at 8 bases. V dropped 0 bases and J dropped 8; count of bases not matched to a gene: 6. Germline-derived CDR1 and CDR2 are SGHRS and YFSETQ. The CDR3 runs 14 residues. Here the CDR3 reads CASSLVQGALEAFF. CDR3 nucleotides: TGCGCCAGCAGCTTGGTGCAGGGGGCCTTAGAAGCTTTCTTT.

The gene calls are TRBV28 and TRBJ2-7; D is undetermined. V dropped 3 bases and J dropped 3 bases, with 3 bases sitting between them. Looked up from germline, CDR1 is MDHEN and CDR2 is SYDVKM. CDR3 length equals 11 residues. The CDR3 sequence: CASSFGYEQYF. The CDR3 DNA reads TGTGCCAGCAGTTTCGGCTACGAGCAGTACTTC.

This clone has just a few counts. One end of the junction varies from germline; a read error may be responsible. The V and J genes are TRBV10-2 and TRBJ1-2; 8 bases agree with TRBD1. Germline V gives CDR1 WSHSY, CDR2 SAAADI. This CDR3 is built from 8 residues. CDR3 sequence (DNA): TGCGCCAGTAGAGGACAGGGCTTC. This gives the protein CASRGQGF.

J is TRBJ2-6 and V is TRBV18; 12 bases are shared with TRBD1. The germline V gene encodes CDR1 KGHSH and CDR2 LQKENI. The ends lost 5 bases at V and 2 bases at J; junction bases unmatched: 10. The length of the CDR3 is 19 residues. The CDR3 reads CASSYVGTGGSAGANVLTF. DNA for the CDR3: TGTGCCAGCTCATACGTCGGGACAGGGGGCTCGGCTGGGGCCAACGTCCTGACTTTC.

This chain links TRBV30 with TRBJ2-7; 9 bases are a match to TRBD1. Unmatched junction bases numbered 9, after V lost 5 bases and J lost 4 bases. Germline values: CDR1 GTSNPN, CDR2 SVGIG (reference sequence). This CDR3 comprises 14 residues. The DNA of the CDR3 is TGTGCCTGGGACTCCGGGACAGGGATATACGAGCAGTACTTC. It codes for CAWDSGTGIYEQYF. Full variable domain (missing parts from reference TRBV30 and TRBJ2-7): SQTIHQWPATLVQPVGSPLSLECTVEGTSNPNLYWYRQAAGRGLQLLFYSVGIGQISSEVPQNLSASRPQDRQFILSSKKLLLSDSGFYLCAWDSGTGIYEQYFGPGTRLTVT.

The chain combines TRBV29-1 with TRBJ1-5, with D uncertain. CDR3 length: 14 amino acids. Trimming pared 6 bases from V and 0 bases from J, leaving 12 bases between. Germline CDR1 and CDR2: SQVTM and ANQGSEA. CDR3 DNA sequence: TGCAGCGTGGCTACGGACTATAGCAATCAGCCCCAGCATTTT. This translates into CSVATDYSNQPQHF.

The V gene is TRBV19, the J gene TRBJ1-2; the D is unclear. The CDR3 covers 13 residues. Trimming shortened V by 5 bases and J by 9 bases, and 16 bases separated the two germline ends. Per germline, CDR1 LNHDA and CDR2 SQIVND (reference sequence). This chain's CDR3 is CASSARDFRSYTF. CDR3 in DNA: TGTGCCAGTAGTGCCCGGGATTTTAGGAGCTACACCTTC.

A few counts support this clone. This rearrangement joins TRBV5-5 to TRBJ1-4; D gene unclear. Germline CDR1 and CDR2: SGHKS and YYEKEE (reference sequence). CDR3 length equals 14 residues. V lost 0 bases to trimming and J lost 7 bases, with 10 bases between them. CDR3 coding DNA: TGTGCCAGCAGCTTGGACTGGAGCGTTGAAAAACTGTTTTTT. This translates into CASSLDWSVEKLFF.

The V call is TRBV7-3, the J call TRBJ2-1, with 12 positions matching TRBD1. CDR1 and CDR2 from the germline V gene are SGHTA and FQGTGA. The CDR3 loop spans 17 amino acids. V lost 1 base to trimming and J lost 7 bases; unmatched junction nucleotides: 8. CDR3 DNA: TGTGCCAGCAGCTTAATCGGGACAGGGGGCATTAGGAATGAGCAGTTCTTC. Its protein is CASSLIGTGGIRNEQFF.

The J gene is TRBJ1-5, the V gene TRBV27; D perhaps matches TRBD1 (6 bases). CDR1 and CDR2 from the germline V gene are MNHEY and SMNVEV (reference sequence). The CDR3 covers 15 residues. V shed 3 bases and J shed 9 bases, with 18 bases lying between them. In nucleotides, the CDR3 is TGTGCCAGCAGTTTCACTCCCTCCGGGGGGGCGCCCCAGCATTTT. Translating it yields CASSFTPSGGAPQHF.

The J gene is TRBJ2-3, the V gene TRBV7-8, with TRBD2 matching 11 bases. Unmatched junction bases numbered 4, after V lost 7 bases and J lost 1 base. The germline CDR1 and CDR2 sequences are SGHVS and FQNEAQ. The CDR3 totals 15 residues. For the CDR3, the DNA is TGTGCCAGCACCAAGACTAGCGGGGGCACAGATACGCAGTATTTT. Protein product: CASTKTSGGTDTQYF.

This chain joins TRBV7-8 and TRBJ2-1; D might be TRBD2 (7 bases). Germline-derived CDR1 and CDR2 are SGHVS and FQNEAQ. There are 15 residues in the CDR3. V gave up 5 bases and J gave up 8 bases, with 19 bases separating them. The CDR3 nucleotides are TGTGCCAGCAGCCTGGGGGGGGGCGGTTTGGATGAGCAGTTCTTC. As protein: CASSLGGGGLDEQFF.

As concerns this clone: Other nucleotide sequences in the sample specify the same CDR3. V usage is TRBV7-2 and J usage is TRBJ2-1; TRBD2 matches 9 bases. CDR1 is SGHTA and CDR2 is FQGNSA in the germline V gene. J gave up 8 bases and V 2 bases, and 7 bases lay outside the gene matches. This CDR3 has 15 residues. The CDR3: CASSLFSGGVDEQFF. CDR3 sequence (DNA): TGTGCCAGCAGCTTATTTAGCGGGGGAGTAGATGAGCAGTTCTTC.

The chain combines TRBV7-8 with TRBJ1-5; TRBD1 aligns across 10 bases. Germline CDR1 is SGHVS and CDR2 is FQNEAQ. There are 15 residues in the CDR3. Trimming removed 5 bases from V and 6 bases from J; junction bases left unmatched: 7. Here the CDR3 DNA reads TGTGCCAGCAGCAAGGACAGGGGGAATTCTCAGCCCCAGCATTTT. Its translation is CASSKDRGNSQPQHF.

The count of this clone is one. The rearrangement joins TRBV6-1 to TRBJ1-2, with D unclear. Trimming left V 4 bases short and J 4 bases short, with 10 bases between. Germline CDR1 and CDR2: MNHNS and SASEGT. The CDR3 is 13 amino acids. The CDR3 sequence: CASSGSAGYGYTF. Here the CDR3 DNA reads TGTGCCAGCAGTGGCAGCGCTGGCTATGGCTACACCTTC.

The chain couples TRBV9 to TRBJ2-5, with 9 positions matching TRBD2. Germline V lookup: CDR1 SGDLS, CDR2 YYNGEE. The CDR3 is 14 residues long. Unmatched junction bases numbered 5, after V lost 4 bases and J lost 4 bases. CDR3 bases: TGTGCCAGCAGCTCCGGACTAGCGAGAGAGACCCAGTACTTC. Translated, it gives CASSSGLARETQYF.

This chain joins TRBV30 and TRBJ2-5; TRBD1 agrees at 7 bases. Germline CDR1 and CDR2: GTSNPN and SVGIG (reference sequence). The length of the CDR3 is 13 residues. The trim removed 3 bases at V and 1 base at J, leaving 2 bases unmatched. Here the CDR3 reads CAWSQGVQETQYF. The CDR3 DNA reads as TGTGCCTGGAGCCAGGGGGTCCAAGAGACCCAGTACTTC.

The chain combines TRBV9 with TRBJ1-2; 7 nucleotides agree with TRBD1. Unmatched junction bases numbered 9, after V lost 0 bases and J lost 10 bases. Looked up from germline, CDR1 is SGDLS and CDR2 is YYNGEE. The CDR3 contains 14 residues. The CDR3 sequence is CASSVGGTATSYTF. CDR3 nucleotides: TGTGCCAGCAGCGTAGGGGGGACAGCAACCTCCTACACCTTC. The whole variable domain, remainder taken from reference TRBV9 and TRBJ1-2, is DSGVTQTPKHLITATGQRVTLRCSPRSGDLSVYWYQQSLDQGLQFLIQYYNGEERAKGNILERFSAQQFPDLHSELNLSSLELGDSALYFCASSVGGTATSYTFGSGTRLTVV.

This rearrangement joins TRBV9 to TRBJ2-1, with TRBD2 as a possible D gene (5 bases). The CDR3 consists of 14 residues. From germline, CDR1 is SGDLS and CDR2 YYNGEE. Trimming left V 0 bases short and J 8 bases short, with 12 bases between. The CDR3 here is CASSVDLPRDEQFF. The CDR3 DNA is TGTGCCAGCAGCGTAGATTTGCCGCGGGATGAGCAGTTCTTC. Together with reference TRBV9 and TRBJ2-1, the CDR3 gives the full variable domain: DSGVTQTPKHLITATGQRVTLRCSPRSGDLSVYWYQQSLDQGLQFLIQYYNGEERAKGNILERFSAQQFPDLHSELNLSSLELGDSALYFCASSVDLPRDEQFFGPGTRLTVL.

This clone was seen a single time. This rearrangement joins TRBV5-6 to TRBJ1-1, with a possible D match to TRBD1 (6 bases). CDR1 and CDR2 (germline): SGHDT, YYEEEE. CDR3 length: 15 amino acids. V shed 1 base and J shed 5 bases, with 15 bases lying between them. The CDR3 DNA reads TGTGCCAGCAGCTTGTTCGCAGGGGCTAGGACTGAAGCTTTCTTT. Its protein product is CASSLFAGARTEAFF.